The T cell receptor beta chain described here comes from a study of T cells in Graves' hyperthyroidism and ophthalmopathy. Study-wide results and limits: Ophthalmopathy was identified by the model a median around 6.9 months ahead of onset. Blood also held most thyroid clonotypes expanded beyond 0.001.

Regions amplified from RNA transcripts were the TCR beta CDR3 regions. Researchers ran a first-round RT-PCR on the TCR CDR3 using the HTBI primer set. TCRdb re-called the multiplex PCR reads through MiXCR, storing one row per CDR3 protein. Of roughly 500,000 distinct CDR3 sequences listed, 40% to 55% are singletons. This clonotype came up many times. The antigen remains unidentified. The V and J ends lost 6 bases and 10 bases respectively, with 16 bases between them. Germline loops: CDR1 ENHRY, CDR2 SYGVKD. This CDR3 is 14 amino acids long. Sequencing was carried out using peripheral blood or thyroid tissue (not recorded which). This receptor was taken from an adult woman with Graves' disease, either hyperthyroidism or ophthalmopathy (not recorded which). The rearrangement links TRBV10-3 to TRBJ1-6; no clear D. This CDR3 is CAIRPDGVRSPLHF. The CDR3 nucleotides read TGTGCCATCAGACCCGACGGGGTTAGATCACCCCTCCACTTT.